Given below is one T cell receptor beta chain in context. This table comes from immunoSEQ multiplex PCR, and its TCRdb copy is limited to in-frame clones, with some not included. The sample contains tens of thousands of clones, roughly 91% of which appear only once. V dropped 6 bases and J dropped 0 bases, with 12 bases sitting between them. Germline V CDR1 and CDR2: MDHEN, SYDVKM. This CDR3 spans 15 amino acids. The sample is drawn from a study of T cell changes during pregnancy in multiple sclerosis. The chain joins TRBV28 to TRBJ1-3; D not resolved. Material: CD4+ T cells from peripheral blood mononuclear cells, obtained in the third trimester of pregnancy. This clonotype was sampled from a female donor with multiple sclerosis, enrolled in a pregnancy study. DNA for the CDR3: TGTGCCAGCAGCGCCCTATTCTCCTCTGGAAACACCATATATTTT. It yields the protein CASSALFSSGNTIYF. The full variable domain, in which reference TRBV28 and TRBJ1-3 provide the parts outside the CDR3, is DVKVTQSSRYLVKRTGEKVFLECVQDMDHENMFWYRQDPGLGLRLIYFSYDVKMKEKGDIPEGYSVSREKKERFSLILESASTNQTSMYLCASSALFSSGNTIYFGEGSWLTVV.